A single sample is the source of the 15 T cell receptor beta chains below, sequenced in a study of blood T cell repertoires in COVID-19. Clones were sequenced by immunoSEQ multiplex PCR, and TCRdb holds only the in-frame ones, with some missing. Of about 250,000 clones listed, roughly 86% are singletons. Specimen: peripheral blood. These receptors originate from a woman between 55 and 75 years old who had recovered from COVID-19.

The V call is TRBV9, the J call TRBJ2-7; the D gene is possibly TRBD2 (6 bases). There are 15 residues in the CDR3. V lost 0 bases and J lost 0, with 10 bases in between. Germline CDR1 SGDLS, CDR2 YYNGEE. The CDR3 sequence is CASSVGAGSSYEQYF. CDR3 DNA: TGTGCCAGCAGCGTAGGGGCGGGGAGCTCCTACGAGCAGTACTTC.

The V call is TRBV7-3, the J call TRBJ1-1, with D unresolved. The V end was cut by 1 base, the J end by 0 bases, with 6 bases between. Germline assignment: CDR1 SGHTA and CDR2 FQGTGA. This CDR3 is built from 14 residues. The CDR3 spells CASSLSPMNTEAFF. CDR3 nucleotides: TGTGCCAGCAGCTTAAGTCCAATGAACACTGAAGCTTTCTTT.

The J gene is TRBJ1-4, the V gene TRBV28; D unclear. The V and J ends lost 5 bases and 4 bases respectively, with 20 bases between them. Germline CDR1 is MDHEN and CDR2 is SYDVKM. The CDR3 sequence is 17 residues long. CDR3 in amino acids: CASSTRGGLDLNEKLFF. CDR3 bases: TGTGCCAGCAGTACTCGGGGTGGGTTGGACCTTAATGAAAAACTGTTTTTT.

The gene calls are TRBV6-5 and TRBJ1-1, with D possibly TRBD1 on 5 matching bases. V lost 6 bases, J lost 2 bases, and 10 bases lay in between. From germline, CDR1 is MNHEY and CDR2 SVGAGI. The CDR3 consists of 13 residues. The CDR3: CASRKTDNTEAFF. In DNA, the CDR3 is TGTGCCAGCAGAAAGACAGACAACACTGAAGCTTTCTTT.

The V gene is TRBV7-8, the J gene TRBJ1-5; D unclear. The CDR3 length is 14 residues. Germline lookup yields CDR1 SGHVS and CDR2 FQNEAQ. V gave up 1 base and J gave up 3 bases, with 7 bases separating them. The CDR3 loop is CASSLEQLNQPQHF. As DNA, the CDR3 is TGTGCCAGCAGCTTAGAACAGCTCAATCAGCCCCAGCATTTT.

The chain recombines TRBV9 with TRBJ1-6, with D tentatively TRBD1 (5 bases). V lost 0 bases to trimming and J lost 10 bases, with 11 bases between them. Germline lookup yields CDR1 SGDLS and CDR2 YYNGEE. The CDR3 runs 14 residues. Here the CDR3 DNA reads TGTGCCAGCAGCGTAGCCGGGGGGTGGTCACCCCTCCACTTT. It translates to CASSVAGGWSPLHF.

The rearrangement links TRBV3-1 (or the pseudogene TRBV3-2) to TRBJ2-5; TRBD2 agrees at 8 bases. The V segment lost 10 bases and the J segment 10 bases; nucleotides outside the gene matches: 11. The germline CDR1 and CDR2 sequences are LGHDT and YNNKEL (reference sequence). This CDR3 has 12 residues. The CDR3 spells CATSGGARGQYF. In DNA, the CDR3 is TGTGCCACCTCCGGGGGGGCTCGCGGCCAGTACTTC.

The table lists this clone with a count of one. Mismatch with germline at one junction end may stem from a read error. As DNA, the CDR3 is TGTGCCAGCAGGCAAGGAGGCGGGCACGGGGAGCTGTTTTTT. Translation: CASRQGGGHGELFF. The chain carries TRBV3-1 (or the pseudogene TRBV3-2) and TRBJ2-2; D may be TRBD2 (5 bases). CDR1 is LGHDT, CDR2 YNNKEL, per germline (reference sequence). The length of the CDR3 is 14 residues.

The rearrangement uses TRBV30 and TRBJ1-1; perhaps TRBD1 as D (5 bases). CDR1 is GTSNPN, CDR2 SVGIG, per germline (reference sequence). V was clipped by 1 base and J by 0 bases, with 9 bases between them. The CDR3 has 14 residues. This chain's CDR3 is CAWSGSRVNTEAFF. The CDR3 coding sequence is TGTGCCTGGAGTGGTTCCAGGGTGAACACTGAAGCTTTCTTT.

The chain employs TRBV3-1 (or the pseudogene TRBV3-2) and TRBJ1-1; perhaps TRBD1 as D (6 bases). Germline CDR1 reads LGHDT; CDR2 reads YNNKEL (reference sequence). The CDR3 is 13 amino acids. V lost 6 bases and J lost 5, with 13 bases in between. The CDR3 DNA sequence: TGTGCCAGCAGTCAAAAGGGGGGGACTGAAGCTTTCTTT. Translated, it gives CASSQKGGTEAFF.

V is TRBV7-3 and J is TRBJ2-5; D is perhaps TRBD2 (6 bases). The CDR3 spans 15 residues. Germline V gene sequence: CDR1 SGHTA, CDR2 FQGTGA. The V and J ends lost 5 bases and 5 bases respectively, with 18 bases between them. As DNA, the CDR3 is TGTGCCAGCAGCCGTGGTGGGGGGAGAGTGGAGACCCAGTACTTC. Protein product: CASSRGGGRVETQYF.

This clone was observed a single time. The J gene is TRBJ1-5, the V gene TRBV28; D is ambiguous. The CDR3 contains 15 residues. Germline CDR1 reads MDHEN; CDR2 reads SYDVKM. V was clipped by 4 bases and J by 0 bases, with 10 bases between them. The CDR3 nucleotides are TGTGCCAGCAGTTACCCCGGGAATAGCAATCAGCCCCAGCATTTT. Amino acid sequence: CASSYPGNSNQPQHF.

The chain recombines TRBV4-2 with TRBJ2-7, with D possibly TRBD1 on 6 matching bases. The V gene's germline CDR1 is LGHNA and CDR2 YNFKEQ. CDR3 length: 14 amino acids. V lost 1 base to trimming and J lost 5 bases, with 12 bases between them. CDR3 bases: TGTGCCAGCAGCCAAGGTCAACAGGGAGACGAGCAGTACTTC. This encodes CASSQGQQGDEQYF.

This clone appeared once. CDR3 amino acids: CASSPRWNTGELFF. CDR3 bases: TGTGCCAGCAGCCCGCGCTGGAACACCGGGGAGCTGTTTTTT. The V gene is TRBV3-1 (or the pseudogene TRBV3-2), the J gene TRBJ2-2; D remains ambiguous. The CDR3 is made up of 14 amino acids. Germline loops: CDR1 LGHDT, CDR2 YNNKEL (reference sequence). V lost 4 bases and J lost 1, with 7 bases in between.

This clone was counted a few times. J is TRBJ2-1 and V is TRBV6-5, with 7 bases fitting TRBD2. The CDR3 is 15 residues long. The germline gives CDR1 MNHEY, CDR2 SVGAGI. V lost 2 bases and J lost 6; bases outside the gene matches: 7. The CDR3 reads CASSYQSGTTNEQFF. CDR3 sequence (DNA): TGTGCCAGCAGTTACCAGAGTGGGACTACCAATGAGCAGTTCTTC.